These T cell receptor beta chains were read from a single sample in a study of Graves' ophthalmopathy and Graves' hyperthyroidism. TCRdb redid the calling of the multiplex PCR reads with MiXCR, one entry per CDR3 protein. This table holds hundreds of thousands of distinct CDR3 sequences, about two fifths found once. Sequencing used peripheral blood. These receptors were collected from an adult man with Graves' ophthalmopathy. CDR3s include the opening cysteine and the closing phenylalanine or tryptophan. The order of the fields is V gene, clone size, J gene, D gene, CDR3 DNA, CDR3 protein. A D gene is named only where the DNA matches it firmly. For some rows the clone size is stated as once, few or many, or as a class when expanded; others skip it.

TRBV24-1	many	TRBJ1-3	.	TGTGCCACCAGTGGCGGGGCTGGAAACACCATATATTTT	CATSGGAGNTIYF
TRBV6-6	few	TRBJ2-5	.	TGTGCCAGCAGTGCGTTCCAACAGGGTTGGGGCGAGACCCAGTACTTC	CASSAFQQGWGETQYF
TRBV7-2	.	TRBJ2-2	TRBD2	TGTGCCAGCAGCCAAGGGCTAGCGGGAGCGGGTAACACCGGGGAGCTGTTTTTT	CASSQGLAGAGNTGELFF
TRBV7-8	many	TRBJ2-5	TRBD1	TGTGCCAGCAGTTATTACCGGGACAGCCTCCAAGAGACCCAGTACTTC	CASSYYRDSLQETQYF
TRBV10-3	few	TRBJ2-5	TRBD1	TGTGCCGCAGAGGGACAGGACTTC	CAAEGQDF
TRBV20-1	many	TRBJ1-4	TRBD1	TGCAGTGCCTTCCCCGGAGGGGGGACAGTTAATGAAAAACTGTTTTTT	CSAFPGGGTVNEKLFF
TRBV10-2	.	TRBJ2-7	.	TGCGCAACCCTGGACAGCGCTTTCTCCTACGAGCAGTACTTC	CATLDSAFSYEQYF
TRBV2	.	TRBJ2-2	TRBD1	TGTGCCAGCAGTGAAGCGCTTAGCAGGGGGCGCGTCACCGGGGAGCTGTTTTTT	CASSEALSRGRVTGELFF
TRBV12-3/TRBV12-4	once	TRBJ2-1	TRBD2	TGTGCCAGCAGTTTTGAGCGGGAGTACAATGAGCAGTTCTTC	CASSFEREYNEQFF
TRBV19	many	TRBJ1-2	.	TGTGCCAGTACTCTCTCCCCCAGGGGCAGGGATGGCTACACCTTC	CASTLSPRGRDGYTF
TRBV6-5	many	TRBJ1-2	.	TGTGCCAGCAGTTACTCGAACCCAGGACGCTATGGCTACACCTTC	CASSYSNPGRYGYTF
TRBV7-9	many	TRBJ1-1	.	TGTGCCAGCAGGAACGATCAGGGTGCCACTGAAGCTTTCTTT	CASRNDQGATEAFF
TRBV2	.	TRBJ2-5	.	TGTGCCAGCAGTGACAGGGGACAAGAGACCCAGTACTTC	CASSDRGQETQYF
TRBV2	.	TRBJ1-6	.	TGTGCCAGCAGTGCCGGGGAGGCAAGCTCACCCCTCCACTTT	CASSAGEASSPLHF
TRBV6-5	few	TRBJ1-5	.	TGTGCCAGCACTCTTGGGGGATGGCAGCCCCAGCATTTT	CASTLGGWQPQHF
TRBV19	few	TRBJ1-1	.	TGTGCCAGTAGGATCTCGTCGGGGGGATTCACTGAAGCTTTCTTT	CASRISSGGFTEAFF
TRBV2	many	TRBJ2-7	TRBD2	TGTGCCAGCAGTGAGGGGACTAGCGGGTACGAGCAGTACTTC	CASSEGTSGYEQYF
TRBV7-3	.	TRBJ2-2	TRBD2	TGTGCCAGCAGCCCAACCTTAGCGGGAGGCCCGAGCGGGGAGCTGTTTTTT	CASSPTLAGGPSGELFF
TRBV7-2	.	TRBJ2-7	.	TGCGCCAGCAGGTCCGGGGACGGAGTATCATCCTACGAGCAGTACTTC	CASRSGDGVSSYEQYF
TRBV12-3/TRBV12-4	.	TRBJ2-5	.	TGTGCCAGCAGTCGGACAGCTACGGGGAATCAGCCCCAGTACTTC	CASSRTATGNQPQYF
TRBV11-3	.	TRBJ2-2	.	TGTGCCAGCAGTTACCTACAGGTGACGAACACCGGGGAGCTGTTTTTT	CASSYLQVTNTGELFF
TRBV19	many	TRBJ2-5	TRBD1	TGTGCCAGTGGACAGACAGGGACAGAGACCCAGTACTTC	CASGQTGTETQYF
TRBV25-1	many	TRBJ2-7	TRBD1	TGTGCCAGCAGTACGGGACAGGGGGCTATTAGGGCCTACGAGCAGTACTTC	CASSTGQGAIRAYEQYF
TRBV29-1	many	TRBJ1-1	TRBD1	TGCAGCGTGCAGGGTTACAGGGGAAGGACTGAAGCTTTCTTT	CSVQGYRGRTEAFF
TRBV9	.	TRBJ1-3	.	TGTGCCGGCAGCGTTGGACAGAGCTCTGGAAACACCATATATTTT	CAGSVGQSSGNTIYF
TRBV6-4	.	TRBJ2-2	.	TGTGCCAGCAGTGACCGACCAGGGGCCGGGGAGCTGGTTTTT	CASSDRPGAGELVF
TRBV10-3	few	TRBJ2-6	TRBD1	TGTGCCAGCAGCGGACCCGAGGGACAGGGGAGCTCTGGGGCCAACGTCCTGACTTTC	CASSGPEGQGSSGANVLTF
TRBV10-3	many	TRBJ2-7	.	TGTGCCATCAGTGAGTCATATAGAGGGGGCGAGCAGTACTTC	CAISESYRGGEQYF
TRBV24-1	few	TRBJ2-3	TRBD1	TGTGCCACCAGTGATTCGTCACAGGGGGCCGATACGCAGTATTTT	CATSDSSQGADTQYF
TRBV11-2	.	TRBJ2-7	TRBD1	TGTGCCAGCAGCCTTGACAGGGGTCATACCGGGGAGCAGTACTTC	CASSLDRGHTGEQYF
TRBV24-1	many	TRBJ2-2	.	TGTGCCACCAGTGATTTCCGAGACACCGGGGAGCTGTTTTTT	CATSDFRDTGELFF
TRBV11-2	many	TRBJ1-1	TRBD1	TGTGCCAGCAGCGGGCGGACAGGTCCCATGAACACTGAAGCTTTCTTT	CASSGRTGPMNTEAFF
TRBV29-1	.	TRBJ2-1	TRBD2	TGCAGCGTGGACGGCGTAGCGGGGCCGAGCAATGAGCAGTTCTTC	CSVDGVAGPSNEQFF
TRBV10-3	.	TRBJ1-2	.	.	CASTVASGNTF
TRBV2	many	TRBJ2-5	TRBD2	TGTGCCACCGCCGGGAGGGGGGCCGGGGAGACCCAGTACTTC	CATAGRGAGETQYF